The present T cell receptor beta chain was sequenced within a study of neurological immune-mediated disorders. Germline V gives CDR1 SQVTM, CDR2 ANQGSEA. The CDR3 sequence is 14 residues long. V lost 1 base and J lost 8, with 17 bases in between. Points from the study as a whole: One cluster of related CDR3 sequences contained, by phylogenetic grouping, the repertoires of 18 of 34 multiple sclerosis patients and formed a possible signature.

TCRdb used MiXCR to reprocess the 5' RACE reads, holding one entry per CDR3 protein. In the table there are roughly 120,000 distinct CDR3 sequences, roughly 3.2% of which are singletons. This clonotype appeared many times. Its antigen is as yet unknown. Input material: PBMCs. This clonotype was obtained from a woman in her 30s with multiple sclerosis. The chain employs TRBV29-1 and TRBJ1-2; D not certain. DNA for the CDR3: TGCAGCGTTGAAGGGGGTCAAGATGTATACGGCTACACCTTC. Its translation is CSVEGGQDVYGYTF.